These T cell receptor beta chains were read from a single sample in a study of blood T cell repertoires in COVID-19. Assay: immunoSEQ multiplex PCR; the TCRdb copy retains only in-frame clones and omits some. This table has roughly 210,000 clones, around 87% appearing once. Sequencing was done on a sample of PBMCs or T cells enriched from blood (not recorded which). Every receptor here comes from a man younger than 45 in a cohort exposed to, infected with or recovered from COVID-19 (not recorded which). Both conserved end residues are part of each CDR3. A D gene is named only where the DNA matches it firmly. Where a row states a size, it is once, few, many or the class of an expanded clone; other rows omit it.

CASSAGQGLNQPQHF	TGTGCCAGCAGCGCCGGACAGGGACTTAATCAGCCCCAGCATTTT	.	TRBD1	TRBV5-6	TRBJ1-5
CASSPARGPQETQYF	TGTGCCAGCAGCCCCGCTAGGGGGCCTCAAGAGACCCAGTACTTC	.	TRBD1	TRBV3-1/TRBV3-2	TRBJ2-5
CASSLSSSPQETQYF	TGTGCCAGCAGTTTATCGTCTTCCCCCCAAGAGACCCAGTACTTC	few	.	TRBV27	TRBJ2-5
CASSSTGSHIQYF	TGTGCCAGCAGTTCGACAGGGTCCCACATTCAGTACTTC	.	TRBD1	TRBV6-6	TRBJ2-4
CASSLVLSYEQYF	TGTGCCAGCAGTTTGGTCCTCAGCTACGAGCAGTACTTC	.	.	TRBV6-5	TRBJ2-7
CASSVGGVMNEQYF	TGTGCCAGCAGCGTAGGGGGGGTGATGAACGAGCAGTACTTC	.	.	TRBV9	TRBJ2-7
CAIGRSNEQFF	TGTGCCATCGGTAGAAGCAATGAGCAGTTCTTC	.	.	TRBV10-3	TRBJ2-1
CASSQETGTVQETQYF	TGCGCCAGCAGCCAAGAGACAGGGACTGTTCAAGAGACCCAGTACTTC	.	.	TRBV4-1	TRBJ2-5
CASRSTAYEQYF	TGTGCCAGCAGGTCGACAGCCTACGAGCAGTACTTC	.	.	TRBV6-5	TRBJ2-7
CASRLSGGIDGYTF	TGTGCCAGCAGGCTCTCCGGGGGGATCGATGGCTACACCTTC	.	.	TRBV7-9	TRBJ1-2
CASSRLGLAARSSYNEQFF	TGTGCCAGCTCCCGGTTGGGACTAGCGGCCCGAAGCTCCTACAATGAGCAGTTCTTC	once	TRBD2	TRBV18	TRBJ2-1
CATSDLRDTAIDTQYF	TGTGCCACCAGTGATTTGCGGGACACCGCGATAGATACGCAGTATTTT	.	.	TRBV24-1	TRBJ2-3
CASSLDRNTGELFF	TGTGCCAGCAGCTTGGACAGAAACACCGGGGAGCTGTTTTTT	.	.	TRBV5-4	TRBJ2-2
CASSLGTTGGGPQHF	TGTGCCAGTAGTCTAGGGACGACCGGCGGGGGGCCCCAGCATTTT	.	.	TRBV19	TRBJ1-5
CASIPSRPGTGGLYEQYF	TGTGCCAGCATTCCATCTAGGCCCGGGACAGGGGGCTTATACGAGCAGTACTTC	.	TRBD1	TRBV2	TRBJ2-7
CSVTDRGAQETQYF	TGCAGCGTTACAGACAGGGGGGCACAAGAGACCCAGTACTTC	.	TRBD1	TRBV29-1	TRBJ2-5
CASSQKDSYEQYF	TGTGCCAGCAGCCAAAAGGACAGCTACGAGCAGTACTTC	.	.	TRBV7-9	TRBJ2-7
CASSPIMGPGELFF	TGTGCCAGCAGCCCCATCATGGGGCCCGGGGAGCTGTTTTTT	.	.	TRBV27	TRBJ2-2
CALQGARRGANVLTF	TGTGCCCTACAGGGGGCGCGGAGAGGGGCCAACGTCCTGACTTTC	.	TRBD1	TRBV7-6	TRBJ2-6
CASSLQGGNSPLHF	TGTGCCAGCAGTCTTCAAGGGGGTAATTCACCCCTCCACTTT	.	.	TRBV6-5	TRBJ1-6
CASSLATGLSGNTIYF	TGTGCCAGCAGCTTAGCAACAGGCCTCTCTGGAAACACCATATATTTT	many	.	TRBV11-2	TRBJ1-3
CASSVGGTGVIYEQYF	TGTGCCAGCAGCGTAGGAGGGACAGGGGTAATATACGAGCAGTACTTC	.	TRBD1	TRBV9	TRBJ2-7
CASSRDRSSGNTIYF	TGTGCCAGCAGCAGAGACAGGAGCTCTGGAAACACCATATATTTT	.	.	TRBV9	TRBJ1-3
CASSPLRRRYYEQYF	TGTGCCAGCAGCCCACTTAGGAGGCGGTACTACGAGCAGTACTTC	.	.	TRBV3-1/TRBV3-2	TRBJ2-7
CASSYEGYNYEQYF	TGTGCCAGCAGTTACGAGGGCTATAATTACGAGCAGTACTTC	.	.	TRBV6-2/TRBV6-3	TRBJ2-7
CASQLREGVNPYEQYF	TGTGCCAGCCAACTCCGGGAGGGGGTCAACCCCTACGAGCAGTACTTC	.	TRBD2	TRBV27	TRBJ2-7
CASSSTGSFFNEQFF	TGCGCCAGCAGCTCTACAGGGAGTTTTTTCAATGAGCAGTTCTTC	.	.	TRBV5-1	TRBJ2-1
CASSPTATNEKLFF	TGTGCCAGTAGTCCCACGGCAACTAATGAAAAACTGTTTTTT	once	.	TRBV19	TRBJ1-4
CASSLAVGGGPEAFF	TGTGCCAGCAGCTTAGCGGTCGGAGGAGGTCCAGAAGCTTTCTTT	.	.	TRBV7-2	TRBJ1-1
CATSQGGSYNEQFF	TGTGCCACCAGTCAGGGGGGATCCTACAATGAGCAGTTCTTC	.	.	TRBV24-1	TRBJ2-1
CASSFFQGVGTDTQYF	TGTGCCAGCAGTTTTTTTCAGGGGGTCGGCACAGATACGCAGTATTTT	.	TRBD1	TRBV28	TRBJ2-3
CAGASATGDTQYF	TGTGCCGGGGCCTCAGCTACTGGGGATACGCAGTATTTT	.	.	TRBV19	TRBJ2-3
CASSLAVGLASNEQFF	TGTGCCAGCAGCTTGGCCGTGGGACTAGCGTCGAATGAGCAGTTCTTC	once	TRBD2	TRBV5-4	TRBJ2-1
CASSPLAGVGNTGELFF	TGCGCCAGCTCTCCCCTAGCGGGAGTGGGCAACACCGGGGAGCTGTTTTTT	.	TRBD2	TRBV5-1	TRBJ2-2
CASSPGGTGSYEQYF	TGTGCCAGCAGTCCCGGGGGGACGGGATCCTACGAGCAGTACTTC	.	TRBD2	TRBV6-5	TRBJ2-7
CARSLAWRTGRGGRRTGELFF	TGTGCCAGGAGCTTAGCGTGGAGGACAGGGAGAGGAGGCCGGAGGACCGGGGAGCTGTTTTTT	.	TRBD1	TRBV7-6	TRBJ2-2
CASSQTGANTEAFF	TGCGCCAGCAGCCAGACAGGGGCGAACACTGAAGCTTTCTTT	once	TRBD1	TRBV4-1	TRBJ1-1
CASSTHNLETQYF	TGTGCCAGCTCAACACATAATCTAGAGACCCAGTACTTC	.	.	TRBV18	TRBJ2-5
CASSIGGRASNEQFF	TGTGCCAGTAGTATAGGCGGGAGGGCCTCCAATGAGCAGTTCTTC	.	TRBD2	TRBV19	TRBJ2-1
CASSHLQSMNTEAFF	TGTGCCAGCAGTCATCTACAGAGCATGAACACTGAAGCTTTCTTT	.	.	TRBV28	TRBJ1-1